This entry describes one TCR beta chain. The V segment lost 0 bases and the J segment 7 bases; nucleotides outside the gene matches: 4. The CDR3 is 15 residues long. Per germline, CDR1 MNHNS and CDR2 SASEGT. The data stem from a study of blood T cell repertoires in COVID-19. The repertoire was sequenced with immunoSEQ multiplex PCR; TCRdb's copy has only in-frame clones and lacks some. The sample records 250,000 to 300,000 clones, 88% being singletons. The chain couples TRBV6-1 to TRBJ2-1; the match to TRBD1 covers 9 bases. The TCR was taken from a woman aged 60-70 years in a cohort exposed to, infected with or recovered from COVID-19 (not recorded which). The sample comprised PBMCs or T cells enriched from blood (not recorded which). CDR3 residues: CASSEATGGRNEQFF. DNA of the CDR3: TGTGCCAGCAGTGAAGCGACAGGGGGTCGAAATGAGCAGTTCTTC.